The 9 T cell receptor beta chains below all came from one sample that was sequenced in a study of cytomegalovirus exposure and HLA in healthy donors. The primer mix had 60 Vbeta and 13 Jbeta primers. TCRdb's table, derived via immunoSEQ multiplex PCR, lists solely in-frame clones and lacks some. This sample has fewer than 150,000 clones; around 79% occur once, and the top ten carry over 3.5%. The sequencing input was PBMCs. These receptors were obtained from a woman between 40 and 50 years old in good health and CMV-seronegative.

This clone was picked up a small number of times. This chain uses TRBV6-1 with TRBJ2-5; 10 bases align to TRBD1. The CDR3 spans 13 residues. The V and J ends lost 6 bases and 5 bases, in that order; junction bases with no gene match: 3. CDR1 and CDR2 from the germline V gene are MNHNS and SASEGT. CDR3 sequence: CASRKGQGETQYF. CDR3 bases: TGTGCCAGCAGAAAGGGACAGGGGGAGACCCAGTACTTC.

This chain's CDR3 is CASSLAVSYEQYF. DNA of the CDR3: TGTGCCAGCAGCTTAGCGGTCTCCTACGAGCAGTACTTC. The V call is TRBV7-2, the J call TRBJ2-5; D is ambiguous. The DNA end is more similar to TRBJ2-7, so the J call may be wrong. This CDR3 has 13 amino acids. The germline gives CDR1 SGHTA, CDR2 FQGNSA.

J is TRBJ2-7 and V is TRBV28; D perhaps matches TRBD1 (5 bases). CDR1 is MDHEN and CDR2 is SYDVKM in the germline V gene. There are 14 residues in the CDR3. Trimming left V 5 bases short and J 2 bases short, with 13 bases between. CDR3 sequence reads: CASSPPGRAYEQYF. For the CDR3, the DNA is TGTGCCAGCAGTCCACCGGGCAGGGCCTACGAGCAGTACTTC.

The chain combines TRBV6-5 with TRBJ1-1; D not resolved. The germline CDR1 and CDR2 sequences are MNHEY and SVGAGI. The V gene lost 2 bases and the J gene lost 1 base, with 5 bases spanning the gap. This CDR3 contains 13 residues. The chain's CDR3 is CASSYGGNTEAFF. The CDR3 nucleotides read TGTGCCAGCAGTTACGGCGGGAACACTGAAGCTTTCTTT.

In nucleotides, the CDR3 is TGTGCCAGCAGTTACTCGAGTGGCGGGGGTGAGCAGTTCTTC. Amino acid sequence: CASSYSSGGGEQFF. The rearrangement uses TRBV6-5 and TRBJ2-1; 7 bases are shared with TRBD2. Trimming removed 0 bases from V and 9 bases from J; junction bases left unmatched: 5. This CDR3 is 14 amino acids long. CDR1 is MNHEY, CDR2 SVGAGI, per germline.

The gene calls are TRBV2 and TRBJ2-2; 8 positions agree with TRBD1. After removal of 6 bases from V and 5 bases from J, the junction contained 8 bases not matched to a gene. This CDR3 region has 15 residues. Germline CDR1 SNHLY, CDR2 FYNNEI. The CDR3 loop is CASSEDRVGTGELFF. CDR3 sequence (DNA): TGTGCCAGCAGCGAGGACAGGGTAGGGACCGGGGAGCTGTTTTTT.

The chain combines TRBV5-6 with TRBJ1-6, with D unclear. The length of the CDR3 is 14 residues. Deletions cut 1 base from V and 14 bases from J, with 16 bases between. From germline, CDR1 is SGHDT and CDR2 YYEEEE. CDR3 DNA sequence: TGTGCCAGCAGCTTGCGAAGAGGGAGTAGATCCCTCCACTTT. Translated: CASSLRRGSRSLHF.

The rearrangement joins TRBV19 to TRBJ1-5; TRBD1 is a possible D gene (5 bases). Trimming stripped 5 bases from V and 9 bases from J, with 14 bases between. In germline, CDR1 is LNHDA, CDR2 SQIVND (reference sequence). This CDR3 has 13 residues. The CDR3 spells CASSFGQSPPQHF. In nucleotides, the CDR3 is TGTGCCAGTAGTTTTGGACAATCTCCGCCCCAGCATTTT.

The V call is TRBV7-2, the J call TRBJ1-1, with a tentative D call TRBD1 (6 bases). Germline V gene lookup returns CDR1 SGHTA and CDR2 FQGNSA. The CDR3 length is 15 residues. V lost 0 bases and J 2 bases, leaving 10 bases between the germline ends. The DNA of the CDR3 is TGTGCCAGCAGCTTAGCCTCGACAGGAAACACTGAAGCTTTCTTT. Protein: CASSLASTGNTEAFF.